The clone carrying this T cell receptor beta chain has just one count. The antigen remains undetermined. This entry comes from a study of T cell responses to AZD1222 COVID-19 vaccine. Study background: Pooled samples include second doses given at about 4 or 12 weeks. Study findings and constraints: Variant regions that are unmutated are reportedly the target of nearly half of spike-specific TCRs. The study sampled repertoires only after the peak T cell response. Donors skewed white British and female; clonal diversity was possibly underestimated.

The data were produced by immunoSEQ multiplex PCR, yet TCRdb's version contains in-frame clones alone and is incomplete. The profile shows 100,000 to 150,000 clones, roughly 93% of them singletons. The CDR3 is 14 amino acids. CDR1 is MNHNS, CDR2 SASEGT, per germline. V lost 3 bases and J lost 15; bases outside the gene matches: 9. The chain uses TRBV6-1 and TRBJ1-5; 12 positions match TRBD1. The TCR comes from an adult in good health. The specimen was peripheral blood, collected on day 0 of AZD1222 vaccination. For the CDR3, the DNA is TGTGCCAGCAGTGACCGGGACAGGGGGCATTTACCGCATTTT. Its protein product is CASSDRDRGHLPHF.